The sequence of this T cell receptor beta chain was determined in a study of shared clonotypes between healthy human individuals. Study findings and constraints: In four donors, approximately 5% of naive CD4 clonotypes appeared in common. Among donors, clonotype sharing was expected to be affected by sequencing depth. Generally, naive subsets came out with larger estimated richness than memory subsets.

As for this clone: Its specificity is not known.

In the original workflow: Filtering of immunoSEQ junctional sequences could not match full-length read filtering. Measured with immunoSEQ multiplex PCR; TCRdb has only the in-frame clones, and not every one. V and J calls and clone size are given by that table; D and trimming were obtained from the DNA. The sample lists over a million clones, around 82% occurring once. This CDR3 contains 15 residues. V was pared by 6 bases and J by 0 bases, with 6 bases of the junction left unmatched. Per the germline V gene, CDR1 is MDHEN and CDR2 is SYDVKM. The sample was memory CD4+ T cells from PBMCs. Subset in this sample: CD45RA-negative fraction. The chain employs TRBV28 and TRBJ2-3; 7 positions agree with TRBD2. The receptor comes from a man in his late teens or twenties in good health. Some clones in this sample may be carry-over from other donors' samples. The CDR3 DNA reads TGTGCCAGCAGGGGTAGCGGGCTTAGCACAGATACGCAGTATTTT. As protein: CASRGSGLSTDTQYF.